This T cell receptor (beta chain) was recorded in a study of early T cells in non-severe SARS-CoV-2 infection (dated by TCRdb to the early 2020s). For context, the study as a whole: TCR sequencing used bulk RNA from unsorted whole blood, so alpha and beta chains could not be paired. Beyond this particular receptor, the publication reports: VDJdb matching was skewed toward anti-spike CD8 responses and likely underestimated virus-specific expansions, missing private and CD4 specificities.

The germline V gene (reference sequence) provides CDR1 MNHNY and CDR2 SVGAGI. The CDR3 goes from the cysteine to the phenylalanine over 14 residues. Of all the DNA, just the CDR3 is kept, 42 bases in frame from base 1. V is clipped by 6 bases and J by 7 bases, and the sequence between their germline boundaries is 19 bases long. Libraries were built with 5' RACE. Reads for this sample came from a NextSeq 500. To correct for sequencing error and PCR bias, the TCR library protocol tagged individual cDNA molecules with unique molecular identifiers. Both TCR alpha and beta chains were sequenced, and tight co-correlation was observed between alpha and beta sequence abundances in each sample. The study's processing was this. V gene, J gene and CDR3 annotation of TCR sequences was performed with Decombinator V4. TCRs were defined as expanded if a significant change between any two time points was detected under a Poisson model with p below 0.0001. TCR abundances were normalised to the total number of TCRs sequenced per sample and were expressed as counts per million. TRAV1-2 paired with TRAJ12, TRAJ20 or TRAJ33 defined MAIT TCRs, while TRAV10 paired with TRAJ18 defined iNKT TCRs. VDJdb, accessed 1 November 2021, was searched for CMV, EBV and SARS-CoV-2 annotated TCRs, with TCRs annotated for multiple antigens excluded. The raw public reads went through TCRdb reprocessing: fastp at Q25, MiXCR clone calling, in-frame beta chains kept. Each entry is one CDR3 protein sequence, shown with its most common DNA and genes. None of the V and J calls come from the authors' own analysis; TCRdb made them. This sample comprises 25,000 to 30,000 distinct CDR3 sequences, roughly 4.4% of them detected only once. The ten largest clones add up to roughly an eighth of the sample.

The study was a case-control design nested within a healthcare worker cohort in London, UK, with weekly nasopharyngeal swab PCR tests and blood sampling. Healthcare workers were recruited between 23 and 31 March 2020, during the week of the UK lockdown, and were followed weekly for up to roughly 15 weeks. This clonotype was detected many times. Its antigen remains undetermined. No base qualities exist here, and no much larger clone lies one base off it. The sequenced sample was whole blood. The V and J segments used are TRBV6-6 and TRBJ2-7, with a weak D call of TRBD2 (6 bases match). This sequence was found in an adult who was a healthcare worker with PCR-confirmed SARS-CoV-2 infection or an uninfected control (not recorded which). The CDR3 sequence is CASSTRGSTSEQYF. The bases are TGTGCCAGCAGCACCCGGGGGTCCACTAGTGAGCAGTACTTC.